A selection of T cell receptor beta chains follows, all from one sample in a study of CD8 T cells in ankylosing spondylitis. TCRdb itself ran the 5' RACE reads through MiXCR, one entry per CDR3 protein. The sample yields about 160,000 distinct CDR3 sequences, around 19% seen once. Sequenced input: blood, either unsorted or a sorted T cell fraction (not recorded which). Receptors originate from a male donor with ankylosing spondylitis or in good health (not recorded which). Both conserved end residues are part of each CDR3. D genes are given only for firm matches. A row's size may be missing; if present it is once, few, many or a size class.

d_call	v_call	j_call	clone_size	cdr3_aa	cdr3_nt
TRBD2	TRBV6-2/TRBV6-3	TRBJ2-7	NA	CASRGTSGHEQYF	TGTGCCAGCAGGGGGACTAGCGGTCACGAGCAGTACTTC
NA	TRBV23-1	TRBJ2-7	NA	CASSQFGGSPYEQYF	TGCGCCAGCAGTCAGTTCGGGGGATCCCCCTACGAGCAGTACTTC
TRBD1	TRBV29-1	TRBJ1-2	few	CSVVTPGQGNYGYTF	TGCAGCGTGGTCACACCGGGACAGGGGAACTATGGCTACACCTTC
TRBD2	TRBV6-1	TRBJ2-1	many	CASILRGTSANEQFF	TGTGCCAGCATTCTAAGGGGGACTAGCGCCAATGAGCAGTTCTTC
NA	TRBV6-1	TRBJ1-2	few	CASSDGMVYYGYTF	TGTGCCAGCAGTGATGGCATGGTTTACTATGGCTACACCTTC
TRBD2	TRBV9	TRBJ2-2	NA	CASSIRTSGRLTGELFF	TGTGCCAGCAGCATCCGGACTAGCGGGAGGTTAACCGGGGAGCTGTTTTTT
NA	TRBV29-1	TRBJ2-3	NA	CSARDRDFAQYF	TGCAGCGCTCGGGATCGGGACTTCGCGCAGTATTTT
NA	TRBV20-1	TRBJ2-7	many	CSARDDPRGEQYF	TGCAGTGCTAGAGACGACCCCCGAGGCGAGCAGTACTTC
NA	TRBV12-3/TRBV12-4	TRBJ2-5	NA	CASSWRETQYF	TGTGCCAGCAGTTGGCGCGAGACCCAGTACTTC
NA	TRBV19	TRBJ1-2	few	CASSIGQGYYGYTF	TGTGCCAGTAGTATTGGGCAGGGGTACTATGGCTACACCTTC
NA	TRBV6-1	TRBJ2-3	few	CASTQGNYNTDTQYF	TGTGCCAGCACCCAAGGAAACTATAACACAGATACGCAGTATTTT
TRBD2	TRBV20-1	TRBJ2-1	many	CSARSGTSGYNEQFF	TGCAGTGCTAGATCCGGGACTAGCGGCTACAATGAGCAGTTCTTC
NA	TRBV18	TRBJ1-3	few	CASSPQAKDSGNTIYF	TGTGCCAGCTCACCACAAGCCAAGGATTCTGGAAACACCATATATTTT
TRBD2	TRBV20-1	TRBJ2-3	many	CSARDTSGIRPDTQYF	TGCAGTGCTAGGGACACTAGCGGGATCCGCCCAGATACGCAGTATTTT
TRBD1	TRBV27	TRBJ2-2	many	CASSFWLPGGTGELFF	TGTGCCAGCAGTTTTTGGTTGCCAGGGGGCACCGGGGAGCTGTTTTTT
NA	TRBV29-1	TRBJ2-1	many	CSVDQRASYNEQFF	TGCAGCGTTGACCAGCGGGCCTCCTACAATGAGCAGTTCTTC
NA	TRBV5-1	TRBJ1-2	many	CASSLDSGTAGYTF	TGCGCCAGCAGCTTGGATTCCGGGACGGCTGGCTACACCTTC
TRBD1	TRBV25-1	TRBJ2-1	NA	CASSHLLGQGFHNEQFF	TGTGCCAGCAGCCATCTACTGGGACAGGGTTTTCACAATGAGCAGTTCTTC
NA	TRBV4-1	TRBJ2-3	many	CASSQGVIVLTDTQYF	TGCGCCAGCAGCCAAGGCGTTATAGTACTCACAGATACGCAGTATTTT
NA	TRBV27	TRBJ2-2	few	CASSFKNTGELFF	TGTGCCAGCAGTTTCAAGAACACCGGGGAGCTGTTTTTT
NA	TRBV29-1	TRBJ1-1	NA	CSVEIRQVVRGTEAFF	TGCAGCGTTGAAATTCGACAGGTTGTTCGTGGCACTGAAGCTTTCTTT
NA	TRBV12-3/TRBV12-4	TRBJ1-1	NA	CASSLSERTEAFF	TGTGCCAGCAGTTTGTCTGAGCGTACTGAAGCTTTCTTT
NA	TRBV6-6	TRBJ1-1	NA	CASTPRSGTEAFF	TGTGCCAGCACTCCGAGGTCGGGCACTGAAGCTTTCTTT
NA	TRBV5-1	TRBJ1-1	NA	CASSLAGVGTAGGTEAFF	TGCGCCAGCAGCTTGGCAGGGGTGGGAACCGCCGGGGGGACTGAAGCTTTCTTT
NA	TRBV20-1	TRBJ2-3	few	CSASPAADTQYF	TGCAGTGCTAGCCCAGCTGCAGATACGCAGTATTTT
NA	TRBV10-1	TRBJ2-7	few	CASSEAGQTTYEQYF	TGCGCCAGCAGTGAGGCGGGACAGACCACCTACGAGCAGTACTTC
TRBD2	TRBV9	TRBJ2-1	few	CASSVAAGGLYNEQFF	TGTGCCAGCAGCGTAGCGGCGGGAGGTCTTTACAATGAGCAGTTCTTC
TRBD2	TRBV20-1	TRBJ2-2	many	CSARASGRVPGELFF	TGCAGTGCTAGAGCTAGCGGGAGGGTCCCTGGGGAGCTGTTTTTT
NA	TRBV11-3	TRBJ2-3	few	CASSFRQGSTDTQYF	TGTGCCAGCAGCTTCCGCCAGGGAAGCACAGATACGCAGTATTTT
TRBD2	TRBV5-1	TRBJ2-1	NA	CASSLPSSGGYNEQFF	TGCGCCAGCAGCTTGCCCAGCAGCGGGGGCTACAATGAGCAGTTCTTC
NA	TRBV14	TRBJ2-3	many	CASSQGRAFLLTDTQYF	TGTGCCAGCAGCCAAGGAAGGGCCTTTCTACTTACAGATACGCAGTATTTT
TRBD2	TRBV20-1	TRBJ2-7	many	CSAKYASGSYEQYF	TGCAGTGCTAAGTACGCTAGCGGCTCCTACGAGCAGTACTTC
TRBD1	TRBV3-1	TRBJ2-3	many	CASSQGGGQTQYF	TGTGCCAGCAGCCAAGGAGGGGGACAGACGCAGTATTTT
NA	TRBV4-1	TRBJ2-4	NA	CASSLVREAKNIQYF	TGCGCCAGCAGCCTGGTTCGGGAGGCCAAAAACATTCAGTACTTC
NA	TRBV5-1	TRBJ2-5	NA	CASSHRAQETQYF	TGCGCCAGCTCCCACAGGGCCCAAGAGACCCAGTACTTC
TRBD2	TRBV29-1	TRBJ2-7	NA	CSVQLATYEQYF	TGCAGCGTTCAACTAGCGACCTACGAGCAGTACTTC